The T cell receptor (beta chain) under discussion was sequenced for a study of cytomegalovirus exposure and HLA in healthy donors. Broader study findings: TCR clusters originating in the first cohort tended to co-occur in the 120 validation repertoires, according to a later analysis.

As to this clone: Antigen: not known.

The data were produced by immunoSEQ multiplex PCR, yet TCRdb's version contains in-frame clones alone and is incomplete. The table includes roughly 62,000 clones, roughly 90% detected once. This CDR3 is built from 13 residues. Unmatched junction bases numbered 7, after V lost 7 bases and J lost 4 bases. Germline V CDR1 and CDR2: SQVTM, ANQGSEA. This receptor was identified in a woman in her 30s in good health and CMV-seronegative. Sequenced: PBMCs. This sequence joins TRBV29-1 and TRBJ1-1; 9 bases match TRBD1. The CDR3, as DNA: TGCAGCGGCCACAGGGGGCTCGGCACTGAAGCTTTCTTT. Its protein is CSGHRGLGTEAFF.